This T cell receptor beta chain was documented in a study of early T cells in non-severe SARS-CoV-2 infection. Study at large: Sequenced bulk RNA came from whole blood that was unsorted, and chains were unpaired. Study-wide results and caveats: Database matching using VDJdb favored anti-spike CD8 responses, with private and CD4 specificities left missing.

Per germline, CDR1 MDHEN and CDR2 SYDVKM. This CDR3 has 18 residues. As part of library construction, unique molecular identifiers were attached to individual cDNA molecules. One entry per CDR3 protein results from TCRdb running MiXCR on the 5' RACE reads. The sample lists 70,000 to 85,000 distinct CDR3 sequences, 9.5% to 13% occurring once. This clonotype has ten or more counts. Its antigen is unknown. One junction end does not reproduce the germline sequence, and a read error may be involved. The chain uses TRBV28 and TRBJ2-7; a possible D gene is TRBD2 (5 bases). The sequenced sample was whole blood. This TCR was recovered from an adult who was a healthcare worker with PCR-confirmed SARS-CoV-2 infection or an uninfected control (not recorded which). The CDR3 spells CASSYPQAPDSLSNEQYF. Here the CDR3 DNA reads TGTGCCAGCAGCTACCCTCAAGCTCCGGACTCCCTCTCCAACGAGCAGTACTTC.